The TCR beta chain under discussion was sequenced for a study of cytomegalovirus exposure and HLA in healthy donors. Study-level findings and limits: For most subjects, TCR beta sequences were reported to predict HLA-A and HLA-B alleles with accuracy. Several of the most significant clusters appeared, in a later analysis, to be linked to common viral pathogens.

CDR1 and CDR2 (germline): SNHLY, FYNNEI. V shed 5 bases and J 7 bases; nucleotides not matched to a gene: 16. This CDR3 spans 17 amino acids. PCR involved 60 Vbeta and 13 Jbeta primers. Measured with immunoSEQ multiplex PCR; TCRdb has only the in-frame clones, and not every one. The sample holds roughly 98,000 clones, about 74% seen once. As regards this clone: Its antigen is still unknown.

The sequence derives from a female donor in good health and CMV-seronegative. Sequenced material: PBMCs. The chain joins TRBV2 to TRBJ2-3, with 9 bases lining up with TRBD2. The CDR3 nucleotides are TGTGCCAGCAGTAAATGGGAGGGCGGGGGGGCCCGGTATACGCAGTATTTT. Protein sequence: CASSKWEGGGARYTQYF.